Listed below are T cell receptor beta chains from one sample, sequenced in a study of long-term antiretroviral therapy in people with HIV. Repertoires were generated with immunoSEQ multiplex PCR, while TCRdb's copy carries only in-frame clones and drops some. The repertoire holds roughly 20,000 clones, with more than 75% as singletons. Here the sequenced sample was unsorted PBMCs, taken 2.3 years after starting antiretroviral therapy. The receptors were sampled from a man aged 60 to 69 with HIV. Each CDR3 is given with its conserved first and last residue. Fields, in order: J gene, V gene, CDR3 protein.

TRBJ2-7	TRBV6-6	CASSYSQVSYEQYF
TRBJ2-7	TRBV5-1	CASSLAGRGEATSYEQYF
TRBJ2-7	TRBV6-6	CASSEYGTGQYF
TRBJ2-5	TRBV5-1	CASSQREGGETQYF
TRBJ1-2	TRBV5-1	CASSLSPPGAGGADGYTF
TRBJ1-3	TRBV7-2	CASSPYQGSSGNTIYF
TRBJ2-7	TRBV13	CASSLGGAGWVGHEQYF
TRBJ2-1	TRBV10-3	CAINRQASYNEQFF
TRBJ1-5	TRBV6-6	CASSYTRSNQPQHF
TRBJ1-1	TRBV9	CASSVGPGYYTEAFF
TRBJ1-3	TRBV5-1	CASSLDRSGNTIYF
TRBJ1-1	TRBV18	CASSPPSVFWGTEAFF
TRBJ2-7	TRBV27	CASSSEGAIPYEQYF
TRBJ1-3	TRBV4-1	CASSHPRVNLPGNTIYF
TRBJ1-2	TRBV2	CASSEQAGSFGYTF
TRBJ2-2	TRBV6-6	CASSNTRGINTGELFF
TRBJ2-3	TRBV7-9	CASSVTSRDFYTDTQYF
TRBJ2-7	TRBV9	CASSVGLLRDSYEQYF
TRBJ2-7	TRBV6-6	CASSSAPGAYEQYF
TRBJ2-2	TRBV9	CASSVGRERGIATGELFF
TRBJ1-4	TRBV19	CASSIGSGRANEKLFF
TRBJ2-5	TRBV27	CASSRTSGFQETQYF
TRBJ2-7	TRBV30	CAWGRDNYYEQYF
TRBJ2-7	TRBV28	CASTGSLLEQYF
TRBJ2-3	TRBV15	CATSRLGLAGVDTQYF
TRBJ1-2	TRBV2	CARPQGVYGYTF
TRBJ1-5	TRBV7-9	CASSSGQGAGQPQHF
TRBJ2-5	TRBV5-1	CASSLSSGETQYF
TRBJ2-1	TRBV5-1	CASGHNAHNEQFF
TRBJ1-5	TRBV2	CASSLDSNQPQHF
TRBJ2-3	TRBV7-2	CASFLIGSTDTQYF
TRBJ2-3	TRBV5-1	CASSARTRRADTQYF
TRBJ2-2	TRBV11-2	CASSSPYAGELFF
TRBJ1-4	TRBV5-4	CASSPGTENEKLFF
TRBJ1-5	TRBV19	CASSRNNQPQHF
TRBJ1-2	TRBV6-6	CASSLPVIGYTF
TRBJ1-4	TRBV30	CAWSVGLRTEKLFF
TRBJ1-2	TRBV7-9	CASSLAIKTGNYGYTF
TRBJ2-3	TRBV5-1	CASSRGTGVTDTQYF
TRBJ1-2	TRBV19	CASSIAGWDYGYTF
TRBJ2-7	TRBV9	CASSVIGDSYEQYF
TRBJ1-2	TRBV2	CASTTGAANGYTF
TRBJ1-6	TRBV7-2	CASSLVSGGPDSPLHF
TRBJ1-5	TRBV2	CASKGAPSNQPQHF